This is a list of T cell receptor beta chains from one sample in a study of T cells expressing NK-cell markers. TCRdb reanalyzed the 5' RACE reads, giving one entry per CDR3 protein sequence and no DNA. The sample includes 150,000 or so distinct CDR3 sequences. Sample: blood T cells: a sorted CD56 or NKG2C T cell subset, CD4+ or CD8+ T cells, or bulk PBMC T cells (not recorded which). Every receptor here comes from a woman aged 45-65 years in good health. Each CDR3 is given with its conserved first and last residue. Part of the rows lack a size; the others show once, few, many or a class for expanded clones.

TRBJ2-1,.,TRBV3-1,12,CASRGSWDEQFF
TRBJ2-2,.,TRBV20-1,16,CSARAPVSVSPGELFF
TRBJ2-3,.,TRBV4-2,15,CASSQDKRHTDTQYF
TRBJ1-2,.,TRBV10-3,16,CAISEASQPDLYGYTF
TRBJ2-7,.,TRBV29-1,13,CSVETPRGYEQYF
TRBJ2-3,.,TRBV20-1,17,CSARDQTSGRWTDTQYF
TRBJ2-1,.,TRBV7-2,12,CASSLELLYKVF
TRBJ2-7,.,TRBV7-9,14,CASSQQGNPYEQYF
TRBJ1-6,medium-sized,TRBV20-1,16,CSARGVRSSYNSPLHF
TRBJ1-2,.,TRBV12-3/TRBV12-4,12,CASSQDSYGYTF
TRBJ2-2,.,TRBV11-3,17,CASSFGLLGPGPGELFF
TRBJ2-1,.,TRBV5-4,15,CASSLASGPGNEQFF
TRBJ2-5,.,TRBV12-3/TRBV12-4,16,CASSLLGRELQETQYF
TRBJ2-3,.,TRBV12-3/TRBV12-4,18,CASSSSGLAGVGADTQYF
TRBJ1-1,.,TRBV7-9,18,CASSLVPPFRGRHTEAFF
TRBJ2-7,.,TRBV11-2,11,CASSELYEQYF
TRBJ1-1,.,TRBV7-3,17,CASSLNPRTDLNTEAFF
TRBJ2-3,.,TRBV5-1,11,CASGDLGTQYF
TRBJ2-7,.,TRBV27,11,CASRDSYEQYF
TRBJ2-4,.,TRBV24-1,18,CATSDLRWGYLAKNIQYF
TRBJ2-7,.,TRBV20-1,15,CSARVGGQTTYEQYF
TRBJ2-3,.,TRBV12-3/TRBV12-4,16,CASSTGLAANTDTQYF
TRBJ2-3,.,TRBV9,14,CASSVTGGPDTQYF
TRBJ2-3,.,TRBV2,12,CASRNEPDTQYF
TRBJ1-5,.,TRBV6-5,13,CASRGNSNQPQHF
TRBJ2-7,.,TRBV10-3,11,CAIRDSNEQYF
TRBJ2-2,.,TRBV12-3/TRBV12-4,14,CASSYIIASGELFF
TRBJ2-1,.,TRBV27,15,CASSLLREPYNEQFF
TRBJ2-1,.,TRBV27,15,CASSVSSGISNEQFF
TRBJ2-1,.,TRBV20-1,15,CSAASGTSGRTGQFF
TRBJ1-2,.,TRBV20-1,13,CSASTGDAYGYTF
TRBJ1-5,.,TRBV12-3/TRBV12-4,15,CAMKLPTPTGQPQHF
TRBJ1-1,.,TRBV27,13,CASRKTENTEAFF
TRBJ2-1,.,TRBV29-1,13,CSVEGTGVDEQFF
TRBJ2-1,.,TRBV24-1,17,CATSDFVSGPPYNEQFF
TRBJ2-1,.,TRBV18,12,CASSPLLGEQFF
TRBJ1-1,.,TRBV29-1,13,CSVLGGEEREAFF
TRBJ2-5,.,TRBV9,15,CASSPRDDSWETQYF
TRBJ2-7,.,TRBV24-1,13,CATSVGRGYEQYF
TRBJ2-2,.,TRBV29-1,15,CSVEYGRGDTGELFF
TRBJ2-3,.,TRBV25-1,17,CASSEGNLAGDADTQYF
TRBJ2-1,.,TRBV11-2,15,CASSNTESPNNEQFF
TRBJ2-7,.,TRBV15,16,CATSNPGTSGSYEQYF
TRBJ1-1,.,TRBV6-6,15,CASSYLTGGEAEAFF
TRBJ2-3,.,TRBV6-5,13,CASSYVPADTQYF
TRBJ2-1,.,TRBV4-1,11,CATSTGGEQFF
TRBJ2-7,.,TRBV11-3,13,CASSLDSPYEQYF
TRBJ1-5,.,TRBV12-3/TRBV12-4,15,CASSLFQGGDQPQHF
TRBJ2-5,.,TRBV7-6,16,CASSSGLAGDQETQYF
TRBJ2-5,.,TRBV7-9,12,CASSLVGETQYF